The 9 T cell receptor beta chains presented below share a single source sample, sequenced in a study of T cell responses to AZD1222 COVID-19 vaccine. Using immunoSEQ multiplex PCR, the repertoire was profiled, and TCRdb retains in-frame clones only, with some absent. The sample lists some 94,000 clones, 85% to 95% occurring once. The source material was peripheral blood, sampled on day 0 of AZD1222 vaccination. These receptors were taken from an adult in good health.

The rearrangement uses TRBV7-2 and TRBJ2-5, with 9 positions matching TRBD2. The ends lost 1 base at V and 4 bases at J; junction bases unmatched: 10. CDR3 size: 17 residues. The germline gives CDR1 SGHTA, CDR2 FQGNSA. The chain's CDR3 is CASSLEGGISGRETQYF. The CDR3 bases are TGTGCCAGCAGCTTAGAGGGAGGTATTAGCGGGAGAGAGACCCAGTACTTC.

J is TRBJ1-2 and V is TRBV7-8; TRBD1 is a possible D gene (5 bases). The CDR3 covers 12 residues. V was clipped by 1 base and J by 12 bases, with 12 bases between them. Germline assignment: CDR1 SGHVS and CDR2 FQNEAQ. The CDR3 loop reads CASSLEKGIHTF. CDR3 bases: TGTGCCAGCAGCTTAGAAAAGGGGATCCACACCTTC.

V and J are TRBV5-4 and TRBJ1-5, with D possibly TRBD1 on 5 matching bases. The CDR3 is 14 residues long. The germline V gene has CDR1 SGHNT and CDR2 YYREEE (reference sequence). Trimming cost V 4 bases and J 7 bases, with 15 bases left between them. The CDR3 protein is CASSRFGGTQPQHF. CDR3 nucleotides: TGTGCCAGCAGCCGATTTGGGGGGACCCAGCCCCAGCATTTT. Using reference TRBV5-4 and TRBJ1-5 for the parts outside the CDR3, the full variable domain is ETGVTQSPTHLIKTRGQQVTLRCSSQSGHNTVSWYQQALGQGPQFIFQYYREEENGRGNFPPRFSGLQFPNYSSELNVNALELDDSALYLCASSRFGGTQPQHFGDGTRLSIL.

CDR3 nucleotide sequence: TGTGCCAGCAGTTTAGGCTCGAGCGGCACAGATACGCAGTATTTT. Protein: CASSLGSSGTDTQYF. The chain joins TRBV6-5 to TRBJ2-3; no reliable D call. V lost 4 bases to trimming and J lost 1 base, with 12 bases between them. This CDR3 has 15 residues. Germline lookup yields CDR1 MNHEY and CDR2 SVGAGI.

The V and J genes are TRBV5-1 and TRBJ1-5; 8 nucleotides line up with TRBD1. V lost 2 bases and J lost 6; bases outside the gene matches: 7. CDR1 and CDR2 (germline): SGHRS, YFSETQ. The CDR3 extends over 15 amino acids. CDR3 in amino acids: CASSLGSGGGQPQHF. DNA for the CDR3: TGCGCCAGCAGCTTAGGGTCAGGGGGCGGTCAGCCCCAGCATTTT.

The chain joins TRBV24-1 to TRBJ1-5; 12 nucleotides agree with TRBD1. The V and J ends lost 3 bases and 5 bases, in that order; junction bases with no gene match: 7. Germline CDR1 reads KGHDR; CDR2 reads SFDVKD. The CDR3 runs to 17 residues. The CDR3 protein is CATSDPGTGGEDQPQHF. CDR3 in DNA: TGTGCCACCAGTGATCCCGGGACAGGGGGCGAAGATCAGCCCCAGCATTTT.

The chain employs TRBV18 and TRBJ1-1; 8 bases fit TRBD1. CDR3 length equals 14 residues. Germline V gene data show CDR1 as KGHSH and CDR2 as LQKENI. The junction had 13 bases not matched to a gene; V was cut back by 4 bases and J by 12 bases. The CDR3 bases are TGTGCCAGCTCACGCAAGGACAGGGAAAGGTATCCTTTCTTT. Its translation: CASSRKDRERYPFF.

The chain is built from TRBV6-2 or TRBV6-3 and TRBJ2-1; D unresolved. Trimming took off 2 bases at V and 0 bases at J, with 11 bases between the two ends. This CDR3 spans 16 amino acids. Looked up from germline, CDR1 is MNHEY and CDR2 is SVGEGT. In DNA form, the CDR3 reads TGTGCCAGCAGTTACGACGGCCGCGGCTCCTACAATGAGCAGTTCTTC. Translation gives CASSYDGRGSYNEQFF.

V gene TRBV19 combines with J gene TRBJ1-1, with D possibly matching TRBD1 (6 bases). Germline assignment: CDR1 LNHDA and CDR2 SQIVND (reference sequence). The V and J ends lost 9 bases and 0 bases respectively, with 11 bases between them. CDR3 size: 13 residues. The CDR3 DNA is TGTGCCAGCCTAGGGGGATTGAACACTGAAGCTTTCTTT. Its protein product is CASLGGLNTEAFF.